This TCR beta chain was recorded in a study of monozygotic twins with inflammatory bowel disease. TCRdb re-called the 5' RACE reads; one entry per CDR3 protein, DNA not given. The sample has roughly 300,000 distinct CDR3 sequences, and its top ten clones hold about 5%. Per germline, CDR1 ENHRY and CDR2 SYGVKD. CDR3 length: 14 amino acids. The chain uses TRBV10-3 and TRBJ2-2; TCRdb designates TRBD1, a call that cannot be tested without DNA. Specimen: blood. The sequence derives from a human donor with ulcerative colitis or Crohn's disease, or a healthy co-twin of an affected twin (not recorded which). CDR3 region: CAISDRADSGELFF.